The clone carrying this T cell receptor (beta chain) was detected only a few times. Its antigen is not known. The data are from a study of T cells in Graves' hyperthyroidism and ophthalmopathy. From RNA transcripts, TCR beta CDR3 regions were amplified. First-round RT-PCR of the TCR CDR3 relied on the HTBI primer set. One entry per CDR3 protein, called by TCRdb with MiXCR from the multiplex PCR reads. The table lists approximately 600,000 distinct CDR3 sequences, about 17% of them singletons, with around 3.9% in the top ten. Newly diagnosed hyperthyroidism, duration under 2 months, in patients aged 18 to 65. CDR1 and CDR2 from the germline V gene are MDHEN and SYDVKM. The CDR3 runs 15 residues. V lost 4 bases and J lost 6; bases outside the gene matches: 6. Broader study findings: A 13 V-J signature model discriminated ophthalmopathy versus stable hyperthyroidism. Most clonotypes that expanded in the thyroid above 0.001 also showed up in blood.

This clonotype was sampled from a woman in her twenties or thirties with Graves' hyperthyroidism. The source material was blood. The V and J genes are TRBV28 and TRBJ1-5; 10 bases map to TRBD1. The CDR3 loop reads CASSSRTGGSQPQHF. CDR3 DNA sequence: TGTGCCAGCAGTTCAAGGACAGGGGGTAGTCAGCCCCAGCATTTT. The full variable domain, in which reference TRBV28 and TRBJ1-5 provide the parts outside the CDR3, is DVKVTQSSRYLVKRTGEKVFLECVQDMDHENMFWYRQDPGLGLRLIYFSYDVKMKEKGDIPEGYSVSREKKERFSLILESASTNQTSMYLCASSSRTGGSQPQHFGDGTRLSIL.